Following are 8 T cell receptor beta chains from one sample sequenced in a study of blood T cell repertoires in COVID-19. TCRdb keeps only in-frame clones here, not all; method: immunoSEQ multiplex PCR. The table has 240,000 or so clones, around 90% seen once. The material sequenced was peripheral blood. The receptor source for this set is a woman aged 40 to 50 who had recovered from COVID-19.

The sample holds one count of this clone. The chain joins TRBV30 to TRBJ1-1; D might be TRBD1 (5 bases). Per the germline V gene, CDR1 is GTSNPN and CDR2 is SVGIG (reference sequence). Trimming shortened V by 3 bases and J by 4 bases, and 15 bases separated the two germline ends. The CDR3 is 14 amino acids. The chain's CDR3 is CAWSWGRGGTEAFF. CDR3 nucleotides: TGTGCCTGGAGCTGGGGCCGGGGGGGCACTGAAGCTTTCTTT.

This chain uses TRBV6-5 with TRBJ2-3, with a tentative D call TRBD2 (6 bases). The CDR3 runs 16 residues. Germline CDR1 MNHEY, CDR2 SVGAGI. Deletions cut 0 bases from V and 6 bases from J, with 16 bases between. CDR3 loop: CASSYSPPGAADTQYF. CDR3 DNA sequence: TGTGCCAGCAGTTACTCCCCCCCGGGAGCCGCGGATACGCAGTATTTT.

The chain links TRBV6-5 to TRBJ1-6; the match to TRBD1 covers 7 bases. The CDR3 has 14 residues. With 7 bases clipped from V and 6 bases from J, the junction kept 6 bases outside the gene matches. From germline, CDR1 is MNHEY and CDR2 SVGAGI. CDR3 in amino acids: CASTRQGTNSPLHF. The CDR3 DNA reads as TGTGCCAGCACAAGACAGGGTACTAATTCACCCCTCCACTTT.

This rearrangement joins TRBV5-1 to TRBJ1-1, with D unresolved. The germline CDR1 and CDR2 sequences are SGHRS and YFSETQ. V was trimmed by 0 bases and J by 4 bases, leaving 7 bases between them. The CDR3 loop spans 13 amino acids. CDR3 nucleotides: TGCGCCAGCAGCTTGGACACAACCACTGAAGCTTTCTTT. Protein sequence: CASSLDTTTEAFF. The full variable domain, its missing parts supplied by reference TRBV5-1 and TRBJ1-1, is KAGVTQTPRYLIKTRGQQVTLSCSPISGHRSVSWYQQTPGQGLQFLFEYFSETQRNKGNFPGRFSGRQFSNSRSEMNVSTLELGDSALYLCASSLDTTTEAFFGQGTRLTVV.

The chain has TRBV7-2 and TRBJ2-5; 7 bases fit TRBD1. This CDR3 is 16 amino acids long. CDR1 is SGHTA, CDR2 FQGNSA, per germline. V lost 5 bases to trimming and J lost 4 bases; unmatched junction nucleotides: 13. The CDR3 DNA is TGTGCCAGCAGCCCAGCAGGGGGTGGCAGCCCAGAGACCCAGTACTTC. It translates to CASSPAGGGSPETQYF. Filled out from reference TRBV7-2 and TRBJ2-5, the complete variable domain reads GAGVSQSPSNKVTEKGKDVELRCDPISGHTALYWYRQSLGQGLEFLIYFQGNSAPDKSGLPSDRFSAERTGGSVSTLTIQRTQQEDSAVYLCASSPAGGGSPETQYFGPGTRLLVL.

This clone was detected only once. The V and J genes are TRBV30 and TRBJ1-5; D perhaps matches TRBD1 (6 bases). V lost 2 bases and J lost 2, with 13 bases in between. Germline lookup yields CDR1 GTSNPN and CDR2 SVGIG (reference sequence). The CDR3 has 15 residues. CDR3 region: CAWSRGHSGNQPQHF. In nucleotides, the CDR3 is TGTGCCTGGAGTCGGGGACACTCGGGCAATCAGCCCCAGCATTTT.

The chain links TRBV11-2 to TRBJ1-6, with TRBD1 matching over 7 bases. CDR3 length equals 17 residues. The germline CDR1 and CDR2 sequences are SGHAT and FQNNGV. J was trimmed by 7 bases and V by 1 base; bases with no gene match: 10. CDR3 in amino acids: CASSLVVGGRGNSPLHF. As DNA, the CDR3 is TGTGCCAGCAGCTTAGTGGTGGGGGGCAGGGGGAATTCACCCCTCCACTTT.

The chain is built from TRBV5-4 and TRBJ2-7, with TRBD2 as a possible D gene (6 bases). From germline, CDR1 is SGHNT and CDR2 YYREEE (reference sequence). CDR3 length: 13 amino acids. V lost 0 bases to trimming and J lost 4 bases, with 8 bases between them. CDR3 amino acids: CASSLAGRYEQYF. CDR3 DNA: TGTGCCAGCAGCTTGGCGGGGAGGTACGAGCAGTACTTC.